The clone carrying this T cell receptor (beta chain) was recorded at least ten times. Its antigen is not identified. This sample was taken from a study of T cells after yellow fever vaccination. In the study overall: SMART-Seq v4 Ultra Low Input prepared libraries from low-cell fractions.

This CDR3 has 14 amino acids. V lost 6 bases, J lost 4 bases, and 16 bases lay in between. Germline V CDR1 and CDR2: MNHNS, SASEGT. UMIs were added to TCR cDNA along with a universal primer site when it was made by 5'RACE template switching. TCRdb itself ran the 5' RACE reads through MiXCR, one entry per CDR3 protein. The sample lists over 100,000 distinct CDR3 sequences; roughly 8.4% were seen once. General study findings and limits: In post-booster samples, most primary-vaccination clones reappeared (under 98% CD4, over 70% CD8). Abundant clonotypes from the bulk population could contaminate FACS-sorted repertoires.

This sequence originates from a man younger than 40 who received the YFV17D yellow fever vaccine. The sequences come from CD8+ T cells sorted from PBMCs, collected 45 days after the yellow fever booster vaccination. This rearrangement joins TRBV6-1 to TRBJ2-7; unclear D gene. The CDR3 region is CASSDTYLSYEQYF. CDR3 DNA: TGTGCCAGCAGCGACACCTACCTAAGTTACGAGCAGTACTTC.